The 13 T cell receptor beta chains reported below all come from one sample, sequenced in a study of tumor-infiltrating lymphocytes in primary liver carcinoma (dated by TCRdb to 2016 to 2017). Without any cell sorting, total RNA and DNA were extracted together from approximately 22-30 mg of bulk tissue using the AllPrep DNA/RNA mini kit. The instrument was an Illumina HiSeq 2500. Starting from 500 to 600 ng total RNA, TCRbeta-specific cDNA was produced by reverse transcription with a constant-region primer and ProtoScript II reverse transcriptase. The TCRbeta libraries were prepared through three rounds of nested multiplex PCR following a slightly modified ARM-PCR procedure. Multiplex TRBV1-TRBV30 forward primers and a Cbeta reverse primer were used in the first two PCR rounds, each of which was run for approximately 11 cycles. The public reads were run again by TCRdb, first through fastp at Q25 and then through MiXCR, and only productive beta chains were kept. CDR3 protein sequences are deduplicated, and each keeps its most common genes and DNA. The sample contains 52,000 or so distinct CDR3 sequences, 70% to 80% of them found a single time. The ten largest make up 24% of the sample.

Sequencing used liver tumor tissue from sampling region 5. The cell subset or site tag for this specimen amounts to: tumor region T5, tumor centre. Source of these receptors: a man aged 35 to 55 with primary liver carcinoma and hepatitis B virus infection.

For this clonotype: Relative to the germline gene, one junction end is altered; a read error may explain this. This sequence joins TRBV12-3 or TRBV12-4 and TRBJ2-1; 7 bases map to TRBD1. CDR3 size: 15 residues. CDR3 residues: CASRGSGQPYNEQLF. The DNA for the CDR3 is TGTGCCAGTAGGGGGTCGGGACAGCCATACAATGAGCAGCTCTTC.

The chain recombines TRBV6-6 with TRBJ1-6, with D unclear. The CDR3 contains 13 residues. Germline V gives CDR1 MNHNY, CDR2 SVGAGI (reference sequence). Written as DNA, the CDR3 is TGTGCATGCAGTAATACAGAAATTTCACCCCTCCACTTT. It is translated as CACSNTEISPLHF.

For this clonotype: A read error is possible here, since a much larger clone lies one base away. The V and J genes are TRBV19 and TRBJ2-1; D is ambiguous. This CDR3 contains 13 residues. V was cut by 2 bases and J by 14 bases, with 16 bases left in between. CDR1 and CDR2 from the germline V gene are LNHDA and SQIVND (reference sequence). The CDR3 here is CASSIRVYAPEFF. In nucleotides, the CDR3 is TGTGCCAGTAGTATAAGAGTGTACGCCCCGGAGTTCTTC. The full variable domain, rest sourced from reference TRBV19 and TRBJ2-1, is DGGITQSPKYLFRKEGQNVTLSCEQNLNHDAMYWYRQDPGQGLRLIYYSQIVNDFQKGDIAEGYSVSREKKESFPLTVTSAQKNPTAFYLCASSIRVYAPEFFGPGTRLTVL.

As concerns this clonotype: A read error may produce the germline difference seen at one junction end. The gene calls are TRBV29-1 and TRBJ2-3; TRBD2 might be the D (6 bases). Germline V gives CDR1 SQVTM, CDR2 ANQGSEA. The CDR3 is 15 amino acids. CDR3: CNVEGGAGITDTQYF. The CDR3 DNA is TGCAACGTTGAGGGCGGGGCAGGCATCACAGATACACAGTATTTT.

A remark on this clonotype: Just one base apart from a much larger clone, this may be a read error. The chain is built from TRBV11-2 and TRBJ2-7, with D perhaps assigned TRBD1 or TRBD2 (5 bases each). The CDR3 covers 15 residues. Germline loops: CDR1 SGHAT, CDR2 FQNNGV. CDR3 loop: CPSSLGGDGAYERYF. CDR3 bases: TGTCCCAGCAGCTTAGGTGGGGACGGGGCCTACGAGCGGTACTTC.

A remark on this clonotype: The junction shows a germline mismatch at one end, possibly a read error. The genes are TRBV29-1 and TRBJ2-3, with a possible D match to TRBD2 (6 bases). The CDR3 loop spans 15 amino acids. The germline V gene has CDR1 SQVTM and CDR2 ANQGSEA. The CDR3 bases are TGCAGCGTTGAGGGCGGGGTCGGCAACACAGATACGCGGTATTTT. Its translation: CSVEGGVGNTDTRYF.

About this clonotype: At one boundary the junction diverges from the germline segment, which might be a read error. CDR3 protein: CASSYTPEETQYF. The CDR3, as DNA: TGTGCCAGTAGCTACACCCCGGAGGAGACCCAGTACTTC. This chain joins TRBV7-9 and TRBJ2-5; D is undetermined. Germline V CDR1 and CDR2: SEHNR, FQNEAQ (reference sequence). The CDR3 is made up of 13 amino acids.

This clonotype has only a few counts. The rearrangement joins TRBV4-1 to TRBJ1-6; 9 bases line up with TRBD1. This CDR3 has 16 residues. Germline values: CDR1 MGHRA, CDR2 YSYEKL. V shed 3 bases and J 8 bases; nucleotides not matched to a gene: 8. DNA of the CDR3: TGCGCCAGCAGCCACCACCTACAGGGGGCGGATTCACCCCTCCACTTT. It is translated as CASSHHLQGADSPLHF.

This rearrangement joins TRBV10-3 to TRBJ1-2; tentatively, D is TRBD1 (5 bases). CDR1 and CDR2 (germline): ENHRY, SYGVKD. V lost 0 bases, J lost 11 bases, and 16 bases lay in between. The CDR3 covers 14 residues. The CDR3 region is CAISESWQGSVYTF. CDR3 DNA sequence: TGTGCCATCAGTGAGTCGTGGCAGGGCAGTGTTTACACCTTC.

Remarks on this clonotype: One end of the junction varies from germline; a read error may be responsible. The CDR3 DNA reads as TGTGCTAGCAGTTACGCGGCGGGAGACCTCAATGAGCAGTTCTTC. Encoded protein: CASSYAAGDLNEQFF. The gene calls are TRBV6-2 or TRBV6-3 and TRBJ2-1; 7 nucleotides line up with TRBD2. Germline V CDR1 and CDR2: MNHEY, SVGEGT. CDR3 length: 15 residues.

The rearrangement uses TRBV14 and TRBJ1-6; D is possibly TRBD1 (6 bases). The V end lost 3 bases, the J end lost 8 bases, and 11 bases lay between the germline ends. CDR1 is SGHDN, CDR2 FVKESK, per germline. The CDR3 has 14 residues. CDR3 sequence: CASSQSGEDSPLHF. CDR3 DNA: TGTGCCAGCAGCCAGTCAGGGGAAGATTCACCCCTCCACTTT.

Concerning this clonotype itself: One end of the junction varies from germline; a read error may be responsible. This sequence joins TRBV12-3 or TRBV12-4 and TRBJ1-1; D not certain. This CDR3 has 15 amino acids. CDR3 DNA: TGCGCCAGTAGTTTAGTCTCGGGCCAAGGAACTGAAGATTTCTTT. It codes for CASSLVSGQGTEDFF.

A few counts support this clonotype. The conserved closing phenylalanine or tryptophan is absent in this CDR3, likely reflecting a read error. This chain uses TRBV29-1 with TRBJ2-5; D gene unclear. V was trimmed by 6 bases and J by 4 bases, leaving 9 bases between them. This CDR3 has 11 residues. Germline CDR1 reads SQVTM; CDR2 reads ANQGSEA. CDR3 in DNA: TGCAGCGTGGGGTCGATAGAGACCCAGTACTGT. Residues: CSVGSIETQYC.